These 3 T cell receptor beta chains came from one sample sequenced in a study of blood T cell repertoires in COVID-19. Sequencing used immunoSEQ multiplex PCR; TCRdb keeps in-frame clones, though not all of them. The table records about 360,000 clones, approximately 86% of them present only once. The specimen was PBMCs or T cells enriched from blood (not recorded which). The receptor source for this set is a woman aged 35 to 49 with acute COVID-19.

This rearrangement joins TRBV5-1 to TRBJ1-3; the D gene is possibly TRBD1 (6 bases). Germline loops: CDR1 SGHRS, CDR2 YFSETQ. The germline V and J ends were trimmed by 4 bases and 0 bases, with 14 bases remaining between them. The CDR3 is 16 residues long. For the CDR3, the DNA is TGCGCCAGCAGCCGTACAATACAGGGCTCTGGAAACACCATATATTTT. Its translation is CASSRTIQGSGNTIYF. The complete variable domain, with remaining parts taken from reference TRBV5-1 and TRBJ1-3, reads KAGVTQTPRYLIKTRGQQVTLSCSPISGHRSVSWYQQTPGQGLQFLFEYFSETQRNKGNFPGRFSGRQFSNSRSEMNVSTLELGDSALYLCASSRTIQGSGNTIYFGEGSWLTVV.

This rearrangement joins TRBV6-5 to TRBJ1-2; no firm D call. This CDR3 contains 12 residues. V lost 7 bases to trimming and J lost 4 bases, with 10 bases between them. The V gene's germline CDR1 is MNHEY and CDR2 SVGAGI. CDR3 residues: CASTLSSYGYTF. CDR3 nucleotides: TGTGCCAGCACCCTCTCTTCCTATGGCTACACCTTC.

The rearrangement joins TRBV5-5 to TRBJ1-3; D call uncertain. V dropped 0 bases and J dropped 2 bases, with 9 bases sitting between them. Germline CDR1 reads SGHKS; CDR2 reads YYEKEE (reference sequence). This CDR3 region has 15 residues. Here the CDR3 DNA reads TGTGCCAGCAGCTTGGATAAGCTTACTGGAAACACCATATATTTT. Translating it yields CASSLDKLTGNTIYF.